This T cell receptor beta chain was sequenced during a study of T cell repertoires in aging, cancer and after chemotherapy. TCR beta rearrangements were amplified from peripheral blood genomic DNA. This clonotype showed up just a few times. A mixed TRB-A/B primer pool amplified rearranged TRB by multiplex touch-down PCR. MiXCR, applied by TCRdb to the multiplex PCR reads, yields one record per CDR3 protein. Altogether a few thousand distinct CDR3 sequences are present, around 20% being singletons, with the ten largest covering nearly 4.5%. The sample comprised blood. The origin of this receptor is a human donor with a blood cancer.

CDR3 nucleotide sequence: TGTGCCATCATTCGGGACTCATGGGGGGTGATTACCGGGGAGCTGTTTTTT. Amino acids: CAIIRDSWGVITGELFF. This chain links TRBV6-5 with TRBJ2-2; a weak D match, TRBD2 (6 bases). The CDR3 extends over 17 amino acids. Germline assignment: CDR1 MNHEY and CDR2 SVGAGI. V lost 10 bases, J lost 5 bases, and 26 bases lay in between.